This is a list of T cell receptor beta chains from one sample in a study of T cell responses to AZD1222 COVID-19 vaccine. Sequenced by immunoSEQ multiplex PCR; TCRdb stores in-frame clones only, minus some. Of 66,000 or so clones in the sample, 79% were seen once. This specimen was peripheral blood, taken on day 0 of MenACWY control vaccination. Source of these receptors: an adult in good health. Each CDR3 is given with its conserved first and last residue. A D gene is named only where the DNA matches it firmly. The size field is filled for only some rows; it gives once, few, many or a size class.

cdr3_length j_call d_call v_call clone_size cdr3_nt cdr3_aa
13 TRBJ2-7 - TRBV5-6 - TGTGCCAGCAGCTTGGGACTCCGGTACGAGCAGTACTTC CASSLGLRYEQYF
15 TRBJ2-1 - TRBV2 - TGTGCCAGCAGTGACGGGACCCGGGCGACAAATGAGCAGTTCTTC CASSDGTRATNEQFF
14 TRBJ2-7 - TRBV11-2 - TGTGCCAGCAGCCACCGCTGGAGCTCCTACGAGCAGTACTTC CASSHRWSSYEQYF
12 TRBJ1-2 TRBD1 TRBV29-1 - TGCAGCGCTCAGGGGGCCCGGGATGGCTACACCTTC CSAQGARDGYTF
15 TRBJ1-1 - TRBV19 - TGTGCCAGTAGTATAGTGCAGGGCGGAAGCACTGAAGCTTTCTTT CASSIVQGGSTEAFF
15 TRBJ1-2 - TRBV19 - TGTGCCACATGGGGAGGCAATATGGGACTGCATGGCTACACCTTC CATWGGNMGLHGYTF
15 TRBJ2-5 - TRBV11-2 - TGTGCCAGCAGCAGGGCCGGGGTAAATACAGAGACCCAGTACTTC CASSRAGVNTETQYF
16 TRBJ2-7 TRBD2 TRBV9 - TGTGCCAGCAGCGTAGGCCCTAGCGGTAACTCCTACGAGCAGTACTTC CASSVGPSGNSYEQYF
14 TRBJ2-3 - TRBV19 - TGTGCCAGTAGTCAAGACCCGGCCACAGATACGCAGTATTTT CASSQDPATDTQYF
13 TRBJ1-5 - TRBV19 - TGTGCCAGTAGTAGTGTTGCCGATCAGCCCCAGCATTTT CASSSVADQPQHF
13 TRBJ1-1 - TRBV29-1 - TGCAGCGGCTCCGAAGGGACGGGCACTGAAGCTTTCTTT CSGSEGTGTEAFF
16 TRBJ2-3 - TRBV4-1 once TGCGCCAGCAGCCCTCAGGAGTACTCTAGCACAGATACGCAGTATTTT CASSPQEYSSTDTQYF
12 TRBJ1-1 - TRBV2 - TGTGCCAGCAGTGTAGCTTTACCTGAAGCTTTCTTT CASSVALPEAFF
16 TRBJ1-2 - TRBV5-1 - TGCGCCAGCAGCTTGGGGTCGCCCAGGGAGGGCTATGGCTACACCTTC CASSLGSPREGYGYTF
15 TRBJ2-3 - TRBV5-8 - TGTGCCAGCAGCTTGGTGACTCGAAGCACAGATACGCAGTATTTT CASSLVTRSTDTQYF
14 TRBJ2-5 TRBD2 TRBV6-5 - TGTGCCAGCAGGGGACTAGGGGCACGAGAGACCCAGTACTTC CASRGLGARETQYF
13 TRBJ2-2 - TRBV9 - TGTGCCAGCAGCGTTAGGGTTACCGGGGAGCTGTTTTTT CASSVRVTGELFF
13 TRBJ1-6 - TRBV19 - TGTGCCAGTAGCACGGGTCTCAATTCACCCCTCCACTTT CASSTGLNSPLHF
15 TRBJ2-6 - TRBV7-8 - TGTGCCAGCAGCTTATCGGGACCTGGGGCCAACGTCCTGACTTTC CASSLSGPGANVLTF
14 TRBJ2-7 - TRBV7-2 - TGTGCCAGCAGCTTACAAGAAAGCCGGGGCGAGCAGTACTTC CASSLQESRGEQYF
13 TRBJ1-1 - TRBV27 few TGTGCCAGCAGTGGACGGTTGAACACTGAAGCTTTCTTT CASSGRLNTEAFF
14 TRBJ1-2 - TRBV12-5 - TGTGCTAGTGGTTTGCCCTCGCCCGAGCCGCACTACACCTTC CASGLPSPEPHYTF